Listed below are T cell receptor beta chains from one sample, sequenced in a study of shared clonotypes between healthy human individuals. Sequencing used immunoSEQ multiplex PCR; TCRdb keeps in-frame clones, though not all of them. The sample consists of more than 1 million clones, 75% to 85% of them appearing once. Sequencing was performed on memory CD4+ T cells from PBMCs. These receptors were taken from a young man in good health. Some clones in this sample may be carry-over from other donors' samples. Each CDR3 is given without its conserved first and last residue. The order of the fields is V gene, CDR3 protein.

V gene: TRBV11-3; CDR3 protein: ASSLERGHEQF
V gene: TRBV7-9; CDR3 protein: ASTAGIGSTDTQY
V gene: TRBV28; CDR3 protein: ASRSSGRAGTQY
V gene: TRBV2; CDR3 protein: ASSATAGNTIY
V gene: TRBV2; CDR3 protein: ASSSSGSGGNEQF
V gene: TRBV6-1; CDR3 protein: ASSEYSGGSYEQY
V gene: TRBV4-1; CDR3 protein: ASSLPGYDGYT
V gene: TRBV27; CDR3 protein: ASSLSRVAYGYT
V gene: TRBV5-1; CDR3 protein: ASSRGESYNEQF
V gene: TRBV28; CDR3 protein: ASSLADTRQPQH
V gene: TRBV7-9; CDR3 protein: ASSQDVYNEQF
V gene: TRBV9; CDR3 protein: ASSLGQGAWETQY
V gene: TRBV2; CDR3 protein: ASSEALSGSH
V gene: TRBV7-9; CDR3 protein: ASSFTIGGSYNEQF
V gene: TRBV28; CDR3 protein: ASSRGGAPYNEQF
V gene: TRBV5-5; CDR3 protein: ASSLRLAGGSSYEQY
V gene: TRBV6-5; CDR3 protein: ASSYLGQPGNYGYT
V gene: TRBV7-3; CDR3 protein: ASSAGTGWNEQF
V gene: TRBV7-2; CDR3 protein: ASSFLVGGEQF
V gene: TRBV28; CDR3 protein: ASSGTAHTEAF
V gene: TRBV6-5; CDR3 protein: ASRRDIEKLF
V gene: TRBV18; CDR3 protein: ASSPQGSNYGYT
V gene: TRBV6-6; CDR3 protein: ASSPRVQLGYEQY
V gene: TRBV7-9; CDR3 protein: ASSRVGGGTEAF
V gene: TRBV10-3; CDR3 protein: AISEGVEVNTEAF
V gene: TRBV25-1; CDR3 protein: ASSRSYEQY
V gene: TRBV7-3; CDR3 protein: ASSLSGGPSDTQY
V gene: TRBV6-5; CDR3 protein: ASSYSEPDRAGEQY
V gene: TRBV28; CDR3 protein: ASSSPGRLGEQY
V gene: TRBV5-1; CDR3 protein: ATTPGQGDTDTQY
V gene: TRBV5-1; CDR3 protein: ASSLLGAQSNEKLF
V gene: TRBV11-3; CDR3 protein: ASSPRAGGIYEQY
V gene: TRBV28; CDR3 protein: ASSYTQGTGEF